Each of the 18 T cell receptor beta chains below was sequenced from the same sample in a study of T cells after yellow fever vaccination. MiXCR, run by TCRdb on the 5' RACE reads, gives a single entry per CDR3 protein. The sample lists some 300,000 distinct CDR3 sequences; approximately 11% were seen once. This sample comprised CD4+ T cells sorted from PBMCs, obtained 45 days after the yellow fever booster vaccination. These receptors all come from a man aged 18 to 30 who received the YFV17D yellow fever vaccine.

Points on this clonotype: This sequence may be a read error, since a much larger clone differs from it by one base. No conserved phenylalanine or tryptophan ends this CDR3, so it is likely a read error. This sequence joins TRBV5-1 and TRBJ2-3; possible D gene TRBD1, 5 bases. This CDR3 is built from 16 residues. Germline loops: CDR1 SGHRS, CDR2 YFSETQ. Trimming took 0 bases from V and 4 from J, leaving 15 bases between them. The CDR3, as DNA: TGCGCCAGCAGCTTGGGTCAGGGCAATTTGGCAGATACGCAGTATCTT. As protein: CASSLGQGNLADTQYL.

This chain uses TRBV27 with TRBJ1-1; possible D gene TRBD1, 6 bases. CDR3 length: 13 residues. Germline V lookup: CDR1 MNHEY, CDR2 SMNVEV (reference sequence). V was clipped by 2 bases and J by 7 bases, with 11 bases between them. The chain's CDR3 is CASSLRGADEAFF. The CDR3 bases are TGTGCCAGCAGTTTAAGGGGGGCTGATGAAGCTTTCTTT.

The genes are TRBV12-3 or TRBV12-4 and TRBJ2-1, with D possibly TRBD1 on 5 matching bases. CDR3 size: 14 residues. Trimming pared 6 bases from V and 0 bases from J, leaving 9 bases between. CDR3 DNA: TGTGCCAGCAGCTCACAGGTCTCCTACAATGAGCAGTTCTTC. This encodes CASSSQVSYNEQFF.

The chain has TRBV11-2 and TRBJ2-2; TRBD2 matches at 8 bases. This CDR3 has 16 residues. Losses at the gene ends were 3 bases for V and 2 bases for J; bases not matched to a gene: 5. Looked up from germline, CDR1 is SGHAT and CDR2 is FQNNGV. Here the CDR3 reads CASSLRGGTNTGELFF. CDR3 sequence (DNA): TGTGCCAGCAGCTTGCGCGGGGGGACCAACACCGGGGAGCTGTTTTTT.

The V gene is TRBV19, the J gene TRBJ1-4; D might be TRBD1 (5 bases). V lost 1 base and J lost 8, with 8 bases in between. The CDR3 sequence is 13 residues long. CDR1 is LNHDA and CDR2 is SQIVND in the germline V gene (reference sequence). The CDR3 DNA sequence: TGTGCCAGTAGTATAGGTGCAGGGGAAAAACTGTTTTTT. It encodes CASSIGAGEKLFF.

This rearrangement joins TRBV6-6 to TRBJ2-7; 10 nucleotides agree with TRBD1. This CDR3 is built from 14 residues. Germline assignment: CDR1 MNHNY and CDR2 SVGAGI (reference sequence). V lost 9 bases to trimming and J lost 6 bases; unmatched junction nucleotides: 11. The CDR3 loop reads CASSWGQGPIEQYV. Here the CDR3 DNA reads TGTGCCAGTTCCTGGGGACAGGGGCCTATCGAGCAGTACGTC.

The V gene is TRBV20-1, the J gene TRBJ2-3; no clear D gene. There are 10 residues in the CDR3. From germline, CDR1 is DFQATT and CDR2 SNEGSKA (reference sequence). Deletions cut 0 bases from V and 10 bases from J, with 5 bases between. This chain's CDR3 is CSARDRAQYF. CDR3 nucleotides: TGCAGTGCTAGAGATCGAGCGCAGTATTTT.

This clonotype has more than one count but fewer than ten. V is TRBV19 and J is TRBJ1-2; no clear D gene. The V and J ends lost 0 bases and 4 bases respectively, with 9 bases between them. The CDR3 length is 14 residues. CDR1 is LNHDA and CDR2 is SQIVND in the germline V gene (reference sequence). This chain's CDR3 is CASSIEMAGYGYTF. The CDR3 DNA reads as TGTGCCAGTAGTATAGAAATGGCAGGCTATGGCTACACCTTC.

The chain joins TRBV7-6 to TRBJ2-6; possible D gene TRBD1, 5 bases. V lost 2 bases, J lost 0 bases, and 11 bases lay in between. The CDR3 is 17 residues long. In germline, CDR1 is SGHVS, CDR2 FNYEAQ. In nucleotides, the CDR3 is TGTGCCAGCAGCTTATCAGGGTTCCCCTCTGGGGCCAACGTCCTGACTTTC. This encodes CASSLSGFPSGANVLTF.

This chain uses TRBV6-6 with TRBJ2-5; no definite D call. Looked up from germline, CDR1 is MNHNY and CDR2 is SVGAGI (reference sequence). CDR3 size: 16 residues. The V gene lost 4 bases and the J gene lost 4 bases, with 19 bases spanning the gap. The CDR3 loop reads CASSSGPRKWVETQYF. The CDR3, as DNA: TGTGCCAGCAGTTCCGGACCCCGAAAATGGGTAGAGACCCAGTACTTC.

The rearrangement links TRBV6-6 to TRBJ1-6, with TRBD1 identical over 8 bases. Germline assignment: CDR1 MNHNY and CDR2 SVGAGI (reference sequence). The CDR3 length is 17 residues. V lost 6 bases to trimming and J lost 11 bases; unmatched junction nucleotides: 18. For the CDR3, the DNA is TGTGCCAGCAGACTCCTACAGGGGGGATCGGGTGCGGCACCCCTCCACTTT. It encodes CASRLLQGGSGAAPLHF.

There are many counts of this clonotype. The V gene is TRBV5-5, the J gene TRBJ2-3, with 10 nucleotides matching TRBD1. This CDR3 has 15 residues. Per the germline V gene, CDR1 is SGHKS and CDR2 is YYEKEE (reference sequence). V shed 5 bases, J shed 5 bases, and the junction held 8 bases outside the gene matches. In nucleotides, the CDR3 is TGTGCCAGCAGGCGACAGGGGGCGATGGGAGATACGCAGTATTTT. Translating gives CASRRQGAMGDTQYF.

In this sample, this clonotype turned up many times. The genes are TRBV7-8 and TRBJ1-2, with 7 bases lining up with TRBD1. From germline, CDR1 is SGHVS and CDR2 FQNEAQ. V lost 5 bases, J lost 8 bases, and 11 bases stayed unmatched. The CDR3 loop spans 14 amino acids. The DNA for the CDR3 is TGTGCCAGCAGCCCCGAGAGGGGGCTCGGCGGCTACACCTTC. It encodes CASSPERGLGGYTF.

The table lists this clonotype with a few counts. The genes are TRBV5-4 and TRBJ2-3; 8 bases align to TRBD2. J lost 0 bases, V lost 4 bases, and 7 bases had no gene match. This CDR3 comprises 16 residues. Germline V lookup: CDR1 SGHNT, CDR2 YYREEE (reference sequence). The CDR3 loop is CASSPGRVGSTDTQYF. The CDR3 DNA sequence: TGTGCCAGCAGCCCCGGGAGGGTTGGGAGCACAGATACGCAGTATTTT.

The V gene is TRBV30, the J gene TRBJ1-1; D is unresolved. Germline values: CDR1 GTSNPN, CDR2 SVGIG (reference sequence). V shed 0 bases and J shed 3 bases, with 8 bases lying between them. The CDR3 consists of 13 residues. The DNA for the CDR3 is TGTGCCTGGAGTGTGGGCGGATACACTGAAGCTTTCTTT. Its protein is CAWSVGGYTEAFF.

V and J are TRBV30 and TRBJ2-4; no clear D. The germline V gene encodes CDR1 GTSNPN and CDR2 SVGIG (reference sequence). V was cut by 0 bases and J by 0 bases, with 12 bases left in between. The CDR3 length is 16 residues. CDR3 nucleotides: TGTGCCTGGAGTGTACAAGGGTCCCTAGCCAAAAACATTCAGTACTTC. As protein: CAWSVQGSLAKNIQYF.

The CDR3 loop reads CASSLAEGARAFF. In nucleotides, the CDR3 is TGTGCCAGCAGCTTAGCGGAGGGGGCGCGGGCTTTCTTT. This rearrangement joins TRBV7-6 to TRBJ1-1; 7 nucleotides align to TRBD1. Germline trimming cut 0 bases from V and 11 bases from J; bases unmatched to any gene: 6. The CDR3 length is 13 residues. The germline gives CDR1 SGHVS, CDR2 FNYEAQ.

This clonotype was counted between two and nine times. The V call is TRBV2, the J call TRBJ2-2, with 7 positions matching TRBD1. The CDR3 loop spans 15 amino acids. Per the germline V gene, CDR1 is SNHLY and CDR2 is FYNNEI. J gave up 3 bases and V 5 bases, and 6 bases lay outside the gene matches. CDR3 bases: TGTGCCAGCAGTTCCGACAGGGTTGACACCGGGGAGCTGTTTTTT. Translation: CASSSDRVDTGELFF.